The clone carrying this TCR beta chain was observed many times. A second PCR of roughly 6 to 12 cycles used a sample-barcoded 5' primer and a J-beta primer mix. TCRdb reprocessed the 5' RACE reads via MiXCR and lists one record per CDR3 protein. The table includes around 580,000 distinct CDR3 sequences, less than 60% detected once. The data were obtained in a study of blood T cells in healthy people across ages. Germline-derived CDR1 and CDR2 are DFQATT and SNEGSKA (reference sequence). The CDR3 consists of 16 residues. The V end lost 5 bases, the J end lost 2 bases, and 22 bases lay between the germline ends.

Sequencing was performed on blood. The chain couples TRBV20-1 to TRBJ2-7; maybe TRBD1 (6 bases). This TCR was recovered from a man aged 80 or over in good health. In nucleotides, the CDR3 is TGCAGTGCTTCAGCCGGACAGTTCTCCGAGGCCTACGAGCAGTACTTC. Protein product: CSASAGQFSEAYEQYF.